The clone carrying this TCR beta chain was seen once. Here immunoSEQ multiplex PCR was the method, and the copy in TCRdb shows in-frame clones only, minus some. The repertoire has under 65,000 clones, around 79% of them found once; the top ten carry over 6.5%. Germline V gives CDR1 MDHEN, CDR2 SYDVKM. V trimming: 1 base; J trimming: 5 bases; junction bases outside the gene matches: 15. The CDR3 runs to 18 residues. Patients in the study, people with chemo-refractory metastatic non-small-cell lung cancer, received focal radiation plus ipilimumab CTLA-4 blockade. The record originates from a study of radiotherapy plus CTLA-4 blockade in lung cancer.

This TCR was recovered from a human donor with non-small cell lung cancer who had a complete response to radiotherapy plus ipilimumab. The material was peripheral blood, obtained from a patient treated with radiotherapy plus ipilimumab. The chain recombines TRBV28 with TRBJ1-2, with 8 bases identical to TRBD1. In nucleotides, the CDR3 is TGTGCCAGCAGTTTATTTTCAGCAGGGGGCTTTAACCCTTATGGCTACACCTTC. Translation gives CASSLFSAGGFNPYGYTF.